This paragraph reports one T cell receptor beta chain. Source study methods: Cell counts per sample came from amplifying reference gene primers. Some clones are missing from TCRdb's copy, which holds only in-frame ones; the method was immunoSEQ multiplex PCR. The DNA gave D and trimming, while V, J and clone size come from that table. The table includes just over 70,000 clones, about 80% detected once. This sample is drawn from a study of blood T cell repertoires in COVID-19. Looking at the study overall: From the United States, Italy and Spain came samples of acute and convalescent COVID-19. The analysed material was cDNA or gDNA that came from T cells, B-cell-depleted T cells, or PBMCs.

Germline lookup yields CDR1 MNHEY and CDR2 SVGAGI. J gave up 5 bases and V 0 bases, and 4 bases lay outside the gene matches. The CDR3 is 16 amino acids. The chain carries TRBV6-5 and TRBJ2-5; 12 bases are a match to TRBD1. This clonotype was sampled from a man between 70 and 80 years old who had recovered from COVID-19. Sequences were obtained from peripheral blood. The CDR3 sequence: CASSYSGTGGWETQYF. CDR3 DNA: TGTGCCAGCAGTTACTCCGGGACAGGGGGCTGGGAGACCCAGTACTTC.